Sequencing of this T cell receptor (beta chain) was carried out in a study of T-cell reconstitution after alpha-beta-depleted transplantation in children. Unique molecular identifiers featured in how the TCRbeta library was prepared. MiXCR, applied by TCRdb to the PCR reads, yields one record per CDR3 protein. The sample consists of around 360,000 distinct CDR3 sequences, approximately 10% of them appearing once. This CDR3 is 13 amino acids long. Germline CDR1 is LNHDA and CDR2 is SQIVND (reference sequence). With 6 bases clipped from V and 6 bases from J, the junction kept 4 bases outside the gene matches.

Material: PBMCs from the stem cell graft donor, obtained from the stem cell graft. This TCR derives from a human donor who donated a stem cell graft to a child with acute lymphoblastic leukemia. This chain connects TRBV19 to TRBJ1-1, with TRBD1 matching over 10 bases. CDR3 bases: TGTGCCAGTAGCCGACAGGGGGCGGCTGAAGCTTTCTTT. The encoded protein is CASSRQGAAEAFF. The complete variable domain, with remaining parts taken from reference TRBV19 and TRBJ1-1, reads DGGITQSPKYLFRKEGQNVTLSCEQNLNHDAMYWYRQDPGQGLRLIYYSQIVNDFQKGDIAEGYSVSREKKESFPLTVTSAQKNPTAFYLCASSRQGAAEAFFGQGTRLTVV.